Below, one TCR beta chain is given with its context. In the source study's methods: Counts of nucleated cells, estimated from reference gene primer amplification, were obtained. Repertoires were generated with immunoSEQ multiplex PCR, while TCRdb's copy carries only in-frame clones and drops some. D and trimming come from the DNA, and the V and J calls and clone size come from that table. The data show hundreds of thousands of clones, just over 85% seen once. Germline trimming cut 3 bases from V and 5 bases from J; bases unmatched to any gene: 10. The CDR3 consists of 15 residues. CDR1 is DFQATT and CDR2 is SNEGSKA in the germline V gene (reference sequence). This sample stems from a study of blood T cell repertoires in COVID-19. Across the whole study: Collection of acute and convalescent COVID-19 samples took place in the United States, Italy and Spain. Sample material is recorded as cDNA or gDNA derived from T cells, B-cell-depleted T cells, or PBMCs.

The sample was peripheral blood. This clonotype was obtained from a man older than 75 with acute or convalescent COVID-19. V and J are TRBV20-1 and TRBJ1-5, with 7 bases aligning to TRBD1. The CDR3 sequence: CSASAQGLTDQPQHF. CDR3 bases: TGCAGTGCTAGTGCACAGGGGCTTACCGATCAGCCCCAGCATTTT.